The clone carrying this TCR beta chain was seen a handful of times. As yet, its antigen is unknown. Patients between 18 and 65 years old had hyperthyroidism, newly diagnosed and lasting under 2 months. This entry is derived from a study of T cells in Graves' hyperthyroidism and ophthalmopathy. Study results and caveats: It was a median around seven months before onset that the model predicted ophthalmopathy.

Amplified regions were TCR beta CDR3 sequences from RNA transcripts. In the first-round RT-PCR of the TCR CDR3, the HTBI primer set was used. In TCRdb, the multiplex PCR reads were re-called with MiXCR into one record per CDR3 protein. Of approximately 640,000 distinct CDR3 sequences listed, approximately 15% were seen once; the top ten hold 15% to 17%. This TCR was sampled from a man in his fifties or sixties with Graves' hyperthyroidism. Sequencing used blood.

CDR3 protein: CASSLGQAFSTYTF. In DNA form, the CDR3 reads TGTGCCAGCAGCTTAGGCCAGGCCTTCTCCACCTACACCTTC. The gene calls are TRBV7-9 and TRBJ1-2; D is undetermined. V was shortened by 1 base and J by 10 bases, with 16 bases between the two germline ends. The CDR3 has 14 residues. The germline V gene has CDR1 SEHNR and CDR2 FQNEAQ (reference sequence).